The sequence of this TCR beta chain was determined in a study of shared clonotypes between healthy human individuals. Repertoires were generated with immunoSEQ multiplex PCR, while TCRdb's copy carries only in-frame clones and drops some. The data show about 1,900,000 clones, approximately 94% seen once. CD45RO-negative cells were positively selected for CCR7, leaving out terminally differentiated effector memory CD45RA+ cells. Donors comprised healthy HIV-negative adults lacking recent acute infections or vaccinations. Losses at the gene ends were 1 base for V and 5 bases for J; bases not matched to a gene: 7. Germline V gives CDR1 SGHVS, CDR2 FNYEAQ. The CDR3 runs 17 residues.

The V call is TRBV7-6, the J call TRBJ2-1, with TRBD2 identical over 11 bases. This receptor was identified in a man aged 18 to 29 in good health. Source material: naive CD8+ T cells sorted from blood. DNA for the CDR3: TGTGCCAGCAGCTTAGTAGCGGGGGGGATTTTCGACAATGAGCAGTTCTTC. This sequence encodes CASSLVAGGIFDNEQFF.